This T cell receptor beta chain was recorded in a study of blood T cell repertoires in COVID-19 (dated by TCRdb to between 2020 and 2021). A note on the overall study: Samples from collaborators originated in the United States, Italy and Spain and spanned both the acute and convalescent phases of COVID-19. The material from the prospective study consisted of cDNA or gDNA derived from T cells, B-cell-depleted T cells, or PBMCs. Subjects who had been exposed to COVID-19, were actively infected with it, or had recovered from it provided the deeply sampled blood TCRbeta repertoires that made up the dataset. The repertoires were released in a freely available public database meant as a resource for research on the immune response to SARS-CoV-2. Samples came from the ongoing ImmuneRACE study (first 160 participants) plus 1,254 subjects from 6 global collaborators. Where available, HLA class I and class II types were taken from metadata supplied by the sample provider and were not determined by assay-based typing. A de-identified subject ID, COVID-19 status, age in years and sex were almost always included in the sample metadata. General conclusions and limits of the study: Clinical and demographic metadata were provided uncurated, with the amount varying by source and participant.

A remark on this clone: Its specific antigen is unknown. Nothing much larger sits one base from this clone, and base qualities are not available.

TCRbeta CDR3 regions were amplified from genomic DNA using the immunoSEQ Assay, a bias-controlled multiplex PCR. The authors' analysis ran thus. The number of nucleated cells in each sample was estimated from the amplification of reference gene primers within the assay. Sequence reads were collapsed and filtered to measure the absolute abundance of every unique TCRbeta CDR3 rearrangement. For each sample, productive Simpson clonality was calculated as the square root of Simpson's diversity index across productive rearrangements. Entries here come from immuneACCESS through TCRdb and include only in-frame sequences with V and J called. Some clones fail to appear in such tables; in the studies checked, an unresolved V gene covers under half of the shortfall, and the cause of the remainder is unknown. The V and J calls and clone size come from that table; D and trimming were worked out from the DNA. In all, the sample holds fewer than 500,000 clones, and 75% to 90% of those were seen once. The leading ten clones occupy under 0.85% of the sample.

Enrolling through a virtual design, the prospective study's participants ranged in age from roughly 18 to 89 years and lived across roughly 24 United States geographic areas. Cohort assignment in the prospective study relied on participant-reported clinical history from a screening survey and a study questionnaire. ImmuneRACE Cohort 3 recovered participants were defined by two consecutive negative NP/OP PCR tests, healthcare professional clearance, or symptom resolution. In the prospective study, whole blood, serum and a nasopharyngeal or oropharyngeal swab were collected from each participant by mobile phlebotomists. Additional blood draws and questionnaires over an approximately 2-month period could optionally be provided by prospective study participants. Before DNA extraction, prospective study blood samples were shipped either frozen or at room temperature. The trim is 3 bases for V and 2 bases for J, with a gap of 10 bases between the germline ends. The CDR3 has 15 amino acids, counting the end cysteine and phenylalanine. Just the 45-base CDR3 DNA is kept, in frame starting at base 1. As encoded in the germline V gene, CDR1 is SGHNT while CDR2 is YENEEA.

The sample taken for sequencing was PBMCs or T cells enriched from blood (not recorded which). The chain is made from TRBV11-3 and TRBJ2-2; perhaps TRBD1 is the D gene, with 6 bases matching. This TCR was sampled from a woman aged 18-35 years who had recovered from COVID-19. The nucleotide sequence is given as TGTGCCAGCAGCTTGTTAGGGGGAAACACCGGGGAGCTGTTTTTT. It codes for CASSLLGGNTGELFF.